Sequencing of this T cell receptor (beta chain) was carried out in a study of blood T cell repertoires in COVID-19 (TCRdb year 2020). Concerning the study at large: The collaborator samples originated in the United States, Italy and Spain and spanned the acute and convalescent phases of COVID-19. The prospective study material was composed of cDNA or gDNA derived from T cells, B-cell-depleted T cells, or PBMCs. Deeply sampled blood TCRbeta repertoires from subjects exposed to, actively infected with, or recovered from COVID-19 were included in the dataset. The repertoires were made available in a free public database intended to serve as a resource for research on the immune response to SARS-CoV-2. The samples were drawn from two sources: the first 160 participants of the ongoing ImmuneRACE study, and 950 to 1,500 subjects contributed by 6 global collaborators. The sample metadata nearly always contained a de-identified subject ID, COVID-19 status, age in years and sex. Where HLA class I and class II types were available, the types were taken from metadata supplied by the sample provider, not from assay-based typing. Here is what the overall study found, with its caveats: The quantity of clinical and demographic metadata differed by source and by participant and was supplied without curation.

This clone was recorded a few times. It has no known antigen specificity. Base-call qualities are not available, and no considerably larger clone is one nucleotide away. Collaborating institutions collected whole blood in K2EDTA tubes following their own protocols. Collaborator samples were shipped for TCRbeta analysis as frozen whole blood, isolated PBMCs, or DNA extracted from either sample type. TCRbeta CDR3 regions were amplified from genomic DNA by means of the immunoSEQ Assay, a bias-controlled multiplex PCR. In the source study's methods: Within the assay, amplification of reference gene primers was used to estimate how many nucleated cells each sample contained. To quantify the absolute abundance of each unique TCRbeta CDR3 rearrangement, sequence reads were collapsed and filtered. For each sample, productive Simpson clonality was calculated as the square root of Simpson's diversity index over productive rearrangements. Here the immuneACCESS table is served through TCRdb, limited to in-frame sequences with V and J called. Missing clones are a known gap in these copies; in checked studies unresolved V genes cover under half, and the rest lacks a known reason. V and J calls and clone size are as listed in that table; D and trimming were resolved from the DNA. The sample table lists around 180,000 clones, around 87% of them with a count of one. Around 2.6% of the sample comes from the top ten.

The sequence was collected from a man aged 40-50 years with active or convalescent COVID-19. The sample consisted of peripheral blood.

The DNA is TGCGCCAGCAGCCAAGACCCGGACAGGGGGCAGTACTTC. It translates as CASSQDPDRGQYF. This receptor chain uses TRBV4-1 and TRBJ2-7; TRBD1 agrees with 9 junctional bases. Spanning cysteine to phenylalanine, the CDR3 consists of 13 amino acids. Only CDR3 DNA is held: 39 bases, read in frame from base 1. Based on the germline V gene, the CDR1 and CDR2 sequences are MGHRA and YSYEKL. Trimmed from V: 0 bases; trimmed from J: 9 bases; junction bases lacking a gene match: 3.